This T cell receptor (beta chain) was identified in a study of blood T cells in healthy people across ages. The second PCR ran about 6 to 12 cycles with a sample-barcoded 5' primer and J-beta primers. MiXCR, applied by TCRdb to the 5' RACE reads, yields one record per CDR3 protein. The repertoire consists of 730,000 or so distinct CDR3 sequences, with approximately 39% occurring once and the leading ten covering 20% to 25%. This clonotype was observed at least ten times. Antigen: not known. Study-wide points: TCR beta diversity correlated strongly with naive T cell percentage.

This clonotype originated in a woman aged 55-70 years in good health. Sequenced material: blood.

This chain's CDR3 is CASSQDRAGVYNEQFF. CDR3 in DNA: TGTGCCAGCAGCCAAGATCGAGCGGGGGTCTACAATGAGCAGTTCTTC. The chain carries TRBV4-2 and TRBJ2-1; 8 nucleotides line up with TRBD2. The V gene's germline CDR1 is LGHNA and CDR2 YNFKEQ. The length of the CDR3 is 16 residues. V was pared by 0 bases and J by 3 bases, with 4 bases of the junction left unmatched.